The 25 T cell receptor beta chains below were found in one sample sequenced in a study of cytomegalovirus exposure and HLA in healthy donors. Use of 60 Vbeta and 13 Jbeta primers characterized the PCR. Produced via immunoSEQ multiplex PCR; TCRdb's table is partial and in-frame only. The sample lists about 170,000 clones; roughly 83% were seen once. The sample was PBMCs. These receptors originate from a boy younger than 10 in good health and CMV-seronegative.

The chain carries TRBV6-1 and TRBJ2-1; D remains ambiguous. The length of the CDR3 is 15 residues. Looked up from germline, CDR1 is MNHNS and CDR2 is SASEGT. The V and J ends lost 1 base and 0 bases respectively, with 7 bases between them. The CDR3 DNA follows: TGTGCCAGCAGTGAAGTCCTTAGCTCCTACAATGAGCAGTTCTTC. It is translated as CASSEVLSSYNEQFF.

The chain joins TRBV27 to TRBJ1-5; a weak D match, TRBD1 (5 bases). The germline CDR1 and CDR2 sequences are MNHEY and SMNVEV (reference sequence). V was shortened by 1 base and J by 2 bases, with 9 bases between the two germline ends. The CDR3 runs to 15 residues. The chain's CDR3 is CASSLWGGGNQPQHF. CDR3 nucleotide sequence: TGTGCCAGCAGTTTATGGGGGGGTGGCAATCAGCCCCAGCATTTT.

DNA of the CDR3: TGTGCCAGCAGCGTAGCCAGCGGGGGGGGGATCGGGGAGCTGTTTTTT. Protein product: CASSVASGGGIGELFF. The V gene is TRBV9, the J gene TRBJ2-2, with TRBD2 matching over 10 bases. V lost 0 bases to trimming and J lost 7 bases; unmatched junction nucleotides: 6. Germline V gene sequence: CDR1 SGDLS, CDR2 YYNGEE. The CDR3 has 16 residues.

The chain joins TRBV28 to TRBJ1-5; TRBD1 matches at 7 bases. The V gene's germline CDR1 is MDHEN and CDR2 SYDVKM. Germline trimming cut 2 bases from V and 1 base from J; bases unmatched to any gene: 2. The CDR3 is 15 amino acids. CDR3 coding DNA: TGTGCCAGCAGTTTAACAGGGGTGAGCAATCAGCCCCAGCATTTT. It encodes CASSLTGVSNQPQHF. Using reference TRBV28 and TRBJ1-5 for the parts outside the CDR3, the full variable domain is DVKVTQSSRYLVKRTGEKVFLECVQDMDHENMFWYRQDPGLGLRLIYFSYDVKMKEKGDIPEGYSVSREKKERFSLILESASTNQTSMYLCASSLTGVSNQPQHFGDGTRLSIL.

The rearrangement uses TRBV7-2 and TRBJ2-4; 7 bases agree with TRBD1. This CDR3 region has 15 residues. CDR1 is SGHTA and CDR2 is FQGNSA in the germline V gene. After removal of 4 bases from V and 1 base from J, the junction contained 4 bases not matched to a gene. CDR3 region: CASSSDRAAKNIQYF. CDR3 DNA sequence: TGTGCCAGCAGCTCCGACAGGGCGGCCAAAAACATTCAGTACTTC.

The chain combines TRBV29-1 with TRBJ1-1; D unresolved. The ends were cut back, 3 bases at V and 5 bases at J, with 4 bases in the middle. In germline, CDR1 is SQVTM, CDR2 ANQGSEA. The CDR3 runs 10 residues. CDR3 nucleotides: TGCAGCGTTGAGAGGACTGAAGCTTTCTTT. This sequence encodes CSVERTEAFF.

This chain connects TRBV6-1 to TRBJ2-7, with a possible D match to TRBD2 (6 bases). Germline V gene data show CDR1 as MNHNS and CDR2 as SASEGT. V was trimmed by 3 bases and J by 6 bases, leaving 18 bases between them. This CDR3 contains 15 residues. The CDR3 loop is CASSDTRKGTGEQYF. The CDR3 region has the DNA TGTGCCAGCAGTGACACTAGAAAAGGGACTGGCGAGCAGTACTTC.

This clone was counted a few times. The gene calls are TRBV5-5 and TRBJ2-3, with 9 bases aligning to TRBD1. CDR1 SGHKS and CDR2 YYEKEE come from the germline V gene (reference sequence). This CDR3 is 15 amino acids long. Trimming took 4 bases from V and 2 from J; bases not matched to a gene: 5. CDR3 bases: TGTGCCAGCAGCACCACAGGGGGCCCCACAGATACGCAGTATTTT. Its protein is CASSTTGGPTDTQYF.

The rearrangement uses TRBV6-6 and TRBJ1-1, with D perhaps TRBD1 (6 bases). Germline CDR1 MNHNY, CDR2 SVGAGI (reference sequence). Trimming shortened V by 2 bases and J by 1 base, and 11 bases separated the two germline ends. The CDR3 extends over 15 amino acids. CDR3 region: CASSYPGRGNTEAFF. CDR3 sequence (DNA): TGTGCCAGCAGTTACCCCGGCAGGGGGAACACTGAAGCTTTCTTT.

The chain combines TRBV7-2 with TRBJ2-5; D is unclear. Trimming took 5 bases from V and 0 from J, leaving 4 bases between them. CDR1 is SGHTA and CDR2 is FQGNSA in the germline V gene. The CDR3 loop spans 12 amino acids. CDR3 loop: CASSLYQETQYF. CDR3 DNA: TGTGCCAGCAGCCTGTACCAAGAGACCCAGTACTTC.

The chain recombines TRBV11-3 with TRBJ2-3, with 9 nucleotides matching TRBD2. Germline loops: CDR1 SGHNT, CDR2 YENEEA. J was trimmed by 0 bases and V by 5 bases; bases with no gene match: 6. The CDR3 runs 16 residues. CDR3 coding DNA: TGTGCCAGCAGCCCCGTGAGCGGGGGGAGCACAGATACGCAGTATTTT. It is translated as CASSPVSGGSTDTQYF.

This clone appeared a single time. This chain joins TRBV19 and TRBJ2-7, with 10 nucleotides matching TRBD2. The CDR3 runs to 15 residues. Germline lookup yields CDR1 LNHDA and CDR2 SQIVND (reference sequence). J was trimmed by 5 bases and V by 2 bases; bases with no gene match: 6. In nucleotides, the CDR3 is TGTGCCAGTAGTATAAGTAGCGGGAGGATCGACGAGCAGTACTTC. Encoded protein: CASSISSGRIDEQYF.

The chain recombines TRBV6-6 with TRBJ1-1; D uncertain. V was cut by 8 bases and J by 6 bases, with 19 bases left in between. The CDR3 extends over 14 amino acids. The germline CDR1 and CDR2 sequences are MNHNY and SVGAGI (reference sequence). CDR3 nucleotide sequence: TGTGCCAGCCTACGGAGGGTGTGGCTCGCTGAAGCTTTCTTT. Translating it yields CASLRRVWLAEAFF.

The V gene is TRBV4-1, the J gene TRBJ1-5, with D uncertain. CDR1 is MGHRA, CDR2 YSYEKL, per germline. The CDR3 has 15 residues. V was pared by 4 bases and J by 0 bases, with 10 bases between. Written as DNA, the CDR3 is TGCGCCAGCAGCCGTATAACAGATAGCAATCAGCCCCAGCATTTT. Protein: CASSRITDSNQPQHF.

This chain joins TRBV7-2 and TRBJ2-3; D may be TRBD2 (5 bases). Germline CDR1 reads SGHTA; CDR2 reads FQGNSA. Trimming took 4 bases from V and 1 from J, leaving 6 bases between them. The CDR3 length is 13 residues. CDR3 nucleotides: TGTGCCAGCAGCTCCGGGGGCACAGATACGCAGTATTTT. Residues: CASSSGGTDTQYF.

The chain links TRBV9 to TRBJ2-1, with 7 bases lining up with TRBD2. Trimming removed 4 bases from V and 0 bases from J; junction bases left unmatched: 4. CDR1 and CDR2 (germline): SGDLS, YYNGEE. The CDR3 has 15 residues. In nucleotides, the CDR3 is TGTGCCAGCAGCCCCGGGACTACCTCCTACAATGAGCAGTTCTTC. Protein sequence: CASSPGTTSYNEQFF.

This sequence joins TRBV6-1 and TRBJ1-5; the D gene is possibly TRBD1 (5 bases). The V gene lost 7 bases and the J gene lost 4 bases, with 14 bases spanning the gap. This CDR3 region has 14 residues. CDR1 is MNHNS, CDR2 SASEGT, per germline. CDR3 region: CASMVRDGNQPQHF. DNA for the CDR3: TGTGCCAGCATGGTGCGGGACGGTAATCAGCCCCAGCATTTT.

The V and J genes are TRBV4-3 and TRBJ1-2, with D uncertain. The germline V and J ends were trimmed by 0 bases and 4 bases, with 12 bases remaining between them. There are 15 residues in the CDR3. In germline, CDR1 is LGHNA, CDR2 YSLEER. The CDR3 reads CASSQDNNALYGYTF. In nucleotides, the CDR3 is TGCGCCAGCAGCCAAGATAACAACGCTCTCTATGGCTACACCTTC.

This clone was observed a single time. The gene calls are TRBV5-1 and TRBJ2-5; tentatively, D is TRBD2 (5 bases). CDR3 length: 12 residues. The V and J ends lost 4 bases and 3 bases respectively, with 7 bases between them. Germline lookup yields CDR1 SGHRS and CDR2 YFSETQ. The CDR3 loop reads CASSEREETQYF. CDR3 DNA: TGCGCCAGCAGCGAGAGGGAAGAGACCCAGTACTTC.

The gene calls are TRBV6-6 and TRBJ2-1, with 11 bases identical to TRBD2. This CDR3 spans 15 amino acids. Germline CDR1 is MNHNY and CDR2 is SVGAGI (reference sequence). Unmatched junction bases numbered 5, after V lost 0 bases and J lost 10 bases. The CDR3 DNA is TGTGCCAGCAGTTACTCTAGCGGGAGGGCGGAGGAGCAGTTCTTC. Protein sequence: CASSYSSGRAEEQFF.

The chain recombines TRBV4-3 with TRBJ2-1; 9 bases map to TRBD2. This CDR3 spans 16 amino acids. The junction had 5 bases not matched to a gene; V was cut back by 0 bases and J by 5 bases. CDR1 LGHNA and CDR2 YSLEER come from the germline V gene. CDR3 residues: CASSQDGLANNNEQFF. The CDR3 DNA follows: TGCGCCAGCAGCCAAGATGGACTAGCGAACAACAATGAGCAGTTCTTC.

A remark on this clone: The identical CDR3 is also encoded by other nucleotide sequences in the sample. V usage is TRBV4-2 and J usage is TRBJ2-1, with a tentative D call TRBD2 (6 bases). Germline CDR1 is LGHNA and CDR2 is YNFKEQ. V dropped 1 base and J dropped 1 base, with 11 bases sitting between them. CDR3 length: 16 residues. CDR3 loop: CASSQAGTSSYNEQFF. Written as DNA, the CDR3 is TGTGCCAGCAGCCAAGCGGGGACTTCGTCCTACAATGAGCAGTTCTTC.

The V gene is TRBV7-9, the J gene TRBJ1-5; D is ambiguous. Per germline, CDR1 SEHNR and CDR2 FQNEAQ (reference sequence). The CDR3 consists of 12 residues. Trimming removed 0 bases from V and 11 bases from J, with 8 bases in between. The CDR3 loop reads CASSLAGEAQHF. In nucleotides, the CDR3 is TGTGCCAGCAGCTTAGCGGGAGAAGCCCAGCATTTT.

In DNA, the CDR3 is TGTGCCAGCAGCTTGGCAGGTGCCAGCTCTGGAAACACCATATATTTT. This sequence encodes CASSLAGASSGNTIYF. The gene calls are TRBV5-4 and TRBJ1-3; D remains ambiguous. There are 16 residues in the CDR3. V lost 0 bases, J lost 0 bases, and 10 bases lay in between. From germline, CDR1 is SGHNT and CDR2 YYREEE (reference sequence).

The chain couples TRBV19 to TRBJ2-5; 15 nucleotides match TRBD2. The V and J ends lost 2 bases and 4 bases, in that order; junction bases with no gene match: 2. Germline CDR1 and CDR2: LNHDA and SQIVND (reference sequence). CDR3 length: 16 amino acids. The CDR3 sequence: CASSITGLAGGETQYF. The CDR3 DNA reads TGTGCCAGTAGTATAACGGGACTAGCGGGGGGAGAGACCCAGTACTTC.